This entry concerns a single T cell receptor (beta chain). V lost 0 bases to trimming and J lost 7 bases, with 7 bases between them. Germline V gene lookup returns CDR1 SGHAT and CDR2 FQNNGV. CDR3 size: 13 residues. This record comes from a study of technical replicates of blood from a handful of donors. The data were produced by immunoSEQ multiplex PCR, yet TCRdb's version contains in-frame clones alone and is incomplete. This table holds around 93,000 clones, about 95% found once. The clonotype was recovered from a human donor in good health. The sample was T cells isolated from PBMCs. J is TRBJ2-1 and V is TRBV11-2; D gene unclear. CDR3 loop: CASSLDLGNEQFF. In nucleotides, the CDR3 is TGTGCCAGCAGCTTAGATCTAGGAAATGAGCAGTTCTTC.